What follows describes a single T cell receptor (beta chain). The antigen this receptor binds is unknown. Per-nucleotide qualities are absent, and no much larger clonotype sits a single base away. The CDR3, from cysteine to phenylalanine, totals 14 residues. The CDR3 DNA has 42 bases and is translated from base 1. V gives up 0 bases and J gives up 8 bases, and the segment between their germline ends measures 13 bases. CDR1 and CDR2 were assigned from the germline V gene (reference sequence) as LNHNV and YYDKDF. Whole blood was collected in K2EDTA tubes by collaborating institutions according to the institutions' own protocols. For TCRbeta analysis, collaborators shipped samples as frozen whole blood, isolated PBMCs, or DNA extracted from either of those sample types. The sample is drawn from a study of blood T cell repertoires in COVID-19 (dated by TCRdb to 2020 to 2021). About the full investigation: Collaborator samples came from the United States, Italy and Spain and covered acute and convalescent phases of COVID-19. A de-identified subject ID, COVID-19 status, age in years and sex were almost always included in the sample metadata. Subjects who had been exposed to COVID-19, were actively infected with it, or had recovered from it provided the deeply sampled blood TCRbeta repertoires that made up the dataset. The repertoires were made available in a free public database intended to serve as a resource for research on the immune response to SARS-CoV-2. Where HLA class I and class II types were available, the types were taken from metadata supplied by the sample provider, not from assay-based typing. The prospective study material was composed of cDNA or gDNA derived from T cells, B-cell-depleted T cells, or PBMCs. Samples came from the ongoing ImmuneRACE study (first 160 participants) plus 1,254 subjects from 6 global collaborators.

Results the study describes overall, beyond this receptor: The amount of clinical and demographic metadata varied by source and participant and was provided uncurated.

TCRbeta CDR3 regions were amplified from genomic DNA using the immunoSEQ Assay, a bias-controlled multiplex PCR. On the study's bioinformatics: The number of nucleated cells in each sample was estimated from the amplification of reference gene primers within the assay. Sequence reads were collapsed and filtered to measure the absolute abundance of every unique TCRbeta CDR3 rearrangement. For each sample, productive Simpson clonality was calculated by taking the square root of Simpson's diversity index across productive rearrangements. TCRdb carries this immuneACCESS record with in-frame sequences only. Its versions omit some clonotypes, under half of them owing to an unresolved V gene in the studies checked, with the rest unexplained. From that table come the V and J calls and clone size; the DNA was used to work out D and trimming. The sample table lists more than 90,000 clones, around 84% of them with a count of one. The ten most abundant clones make up less than 2% of the sample.

Material: peripheral blood. The chain employs TRBV15 and TRBJ1-2; the D gene is perhaps TRBD1, from 6 matching bases. The sequence derives from a woman aged 70-85 years with active or convalescent COVID-19. The nucleotide sequence is TGTGCCACCAGCAGAGATGGGGGGGGCGGAGGCTACACCTTC. This codes for CATSRDGGGGGYTF.